This TCR beta chain came from a study of blood T cell repertoires in COVID-19. Study in general: Whether acute or convalescent, the COVID-19 samples came from the United States, Italy and Spain. Nucleic acid was either cDNA or gDNA, and it came from T cells, B-cell-depleted T cells, or PBMCs.

Per the study methods: Counts of nucleated cells, estimated from reference gene primer amplification, were obtained. The table came from immunoSEQ multiplex PCR; TCRdb's copy has only in-frame clones and leaves some out. The V and J calls and clone size come from that table; D and trimming were worked out from the DNA. The sample carries about 110,000 clones, around nine tenths recorded once. Germline loops: CDR1 LGHNA, CDR2 YNFKEQ. V was trimmed by 5 bases and J by 7 bases, leaving 17 bases between them. The CDR3 covers 14 residues. The chain links TRBV4-2 to TRBJ1-1, with D perhaps TRBD1 (5 bases). The sequenced sample was peripheral blood. This clonotype originated in a man aged 35-49 years with acute or convalescent COVID-19. The DNA of the CDR3 is TGTGCCAGCAGCAGGAGGGACGGCTTCGATGAAGCTTTCTTT. Protein: CASSRRDGFDEAFF.